Following are 6 T cell receptor beta chains from one sample sequenced in a study of cytomegalovirus exposure and HLA in healthy donors. Use of 60 Vbeta and 13 Jbeta primers characterized the PCR. The data were produced by immunoSEQ multiplex PCR, yet TCRdb's version contains in-frame clones alone and is incomplete. The table lists about 100,000 clones, approximately 76% of them singletons. Specimen: PBMCs. The receptor source for this set is a woman aged 60 to 75 in good health and CMV-seropositive.

The chain has TRBV27 and TRBJ2-7; 8 bases map to TRBD2. CDR1 and CDR2 (germline): MNHEY, SMNVEV (reference sequence). With V trimmed by 7 bases and J by 2 bases, 10 bases remained unmatched. CDR3 length: 15 amino acids. The CDR3 DNA reads as TGTGCCAGCAACCTAGGCCCGGGACTAGCCTACGAGCAGTACTTC. This translates into CASNLGPGLAYEQYF.

This chain joins TRBV29-1 and TRBJ2-3; D perhaps matches TRBD2 (5 bases). V lost 5 bases and J 0 bases, leaving 15 bases between the germline ends. The CDR3 has 15 residues. The V gene's germline CDR1 is SQVTM and CDR2 ANQGSEA. The CDR3 region is CSVLSERLSTDTQYF. The CDR3 DNA sequence: TGCAGCGTTCTATCGGAGCGGCTAAGCACAGATACGCAGTATTTT.

The genes are TRBV6-6 and TRBJ2-3; 9 bases line up with TRBD1. Trimming took 6 bases from V and 4 from J; bases not matched to a gene: 5. This CDR3 contains 14 residues. Germline V gene sequence: CDR1 MNHNY, CDR2 SVGAGI (reference sequence). CDR3 region: CASRPTGGADTQYF. CDR3 DNA sequence: TGTGCCAGCAGACCTACAGGGGGCGCAGATACGCAGTATTTT.

The chain recombines TRBV7-9 with TRBJ2-1; D may be TRBD2 (5 bases). The CDR3 spans 11 residues. The germline V gene has CDR1 SEHNR and CDR2 FQNEAQ (reference sequence). V lost 5 bases and J lost 9, with 8 bases in between. DNA of the CDR3: TGTGCCAGCAGCACCAGCGGTGAGCAGTTCTTC. Protein: CASSTSGEQFF.

The chain uses TRBV21-1 and TRBJ2-7; the D call of TRBD2 is as the table states it, not checked on the DNA. TRBV21-1 is shown as a pseudogene. The CDR3 runs to 15 residues. The CDR3 is CASRERGGFSYEQYF. The CDR3, as DNA: TGTGCCAGCCGGGAGAGGGGGGGATTCTCCTACGAGCAGTACTTC.

The chain carries TRBV5-6 and TRBJ1-2; 8 bases map to TRBD1. Germline CDR1 and CDR2: SGHDT and YYEEEE. V gave up 4 bases and J gave up 4 bases; unmatched junction bases: 6. CDR3 length: 14 residues. As DNA, the CDR3 is TGTGCCAGCAGCACATGGACAGGGATCTATGGCTACACCTTC. The encoded protein is CASSTWTGIYGYTF.